A single sample gave rise to the 30 T cell receptor beta chains below, sequenced in a study of shared clonotypes between healthy human individuals. Clones were sequenced by immunoSEQ multiplex PCR, and TCRdb holds only the in-frame ones, with some missing. The sample includes some 360,000 clones, around 70% of them seen just once. The sample consisted of memory CD4+ T cells sorted from blood. This sample's subset: CD45RA-negative fraction. Receptor source: a man in his thirties or forties in good health.

This sequence joins TRBV28 and TRBJ2-7, with D possibly TRBD1 on 5 matching bases. V was pared by 6 bases and J by 4 bases, with 13 bases between. The CDR3 is made up of 13 amino acids. The germline V gene encodes CDR1 MDHEN and CDR2 SYDVKM. CDR3 region: CASRETALYEQYF. DNA for the CDR3: TGTGCCAGCAGGGAGACAGCCCTTTACGAGCAGTACTTC.

This clone was seen only once. The chain couples TRBV29-1 to TRBJ1-1, with 7 bases matching TRBD1. Germline CDR1 reads SQVTM; CDR2 reads ANQGSEA. The CDR3 runs to 12 residues. After removal of 7 bases from V and 6 bases from J, the junction contained 8 bases not matched to a gene. In nucleotides, the CDR3 is TGCAGCGCTTTACAGGGGTCAGCTGAAGCTTTCTTT. This sequence encodes CSALQGSAEAFF.

The rearrangement links TRBV11-2 to TRBJ2-1; D is undetermined. The germline V gene encodes CDR1 SGHAT and CDR2 FQNNGV. CDR3 length equals 16 residues. Deletions cut 5 bases from V and 1 base from J, with 15 bases between. This CDR3 is CASSTPFTKSYNEQFF. CDR3 nucleotides: TGTGCCAGCAGCACACCATTTACAAAATCCTACAATGAGCAGTTCTTC.

The chain links TRBV7-9 to TRBJ2-6; a weak D match, TRBD1 (6 bases). The germline V gene has CDR1 SEHNR and CDR2 FQNEAQ (reference sequence). The CDR3 runs to 16 residues. Trimming shortened V by 5 bases and J by 0 bases, and 11 bases separated the two germline ends. CDR3 sequence: CASSRQVDSGANVLTF. Here the CDR3 DNA reads TGTGCCAGCAGCCGACAGGTGGACTCTGGGGCCAACGTCCTGACTTTC.

This clone was picked up a small number of times. The sample contains more than one DNA sequence encoding this CDR3. This chain connects TRBV18 to TRBJ2-5; D remains unclear. The length of the CDR3 is 12 residues. The V and J ends lost 3 bases and 0 bases respectively, with 2 bases between them. The germline V gene encodes CDR1 KGHSH and CDR2 LQKENI. The CDR3 spells CASSPYQETQYF. CDR3 DNA sequence: TGTGCCAGCTCACCGTACCAAGAGACCCAGTACTTC.

The chain carries TRBV5-4 and TRBJ2-7, with 8 positions matching TRBD1. This CDR3 spans 14 amino acids. Germline V gene data show CDR1 as SGHNT and CDR2 as YYREEE (reference sequence). The V and J ends lost 4 bases and 2 bases, in that order; junction bases with no gene match: 5. The chain's CDR3 is CASSDRGITYEQYF. CDR3 DNA: TGTGCCAGCAGCGACAGGGGTATAACCTACGAGCAGTACTTC. Full variable domain (rest looked up from reference TRBV5-4 and TRBJ2-7): ETGVTQSPTHLIKTRGQQVTLRCSSQSGHNTVSWYQQALGQGPQFIFQYYREEENGRGNFPPRFSGLQFPNYSSELNVNALELDDSALYLCASSDRGITYEQYFGPGTRLTVT.

This rearrangement joins TRBV9 to TRBJ1-4, with TRBD1 matching over 7 bases. The CDR3 sequence is 14 residues long. Germline V gene sequence: CDR1 SGDLS, CDR2 YYNGEE. The V gene end was trimmed by 2 bases and the J gene end by 4 bases; junction bases not matched to a gene: 2. The CDR3 loop reads CASSVGQYNEKLFF. The CDR3 region has the DNA TGTGCCAGCAGCGTGGGACAGTATAATGAAAAACTGTTTTTT. Complete variable domain (other parts from reference TRBV9 and TRBJ1-4): DSGVTQTPKHLITATGQRVTLRCSPRSGDLSVYWYQQSLDQGLQFLIQYYNGEERAKGNILERFSAQQFPDLHSELNLSSLELGDSALYFCASSVGQYNEKLFFGSGTQLSVL.

This clone appeared a few times. The chain couples TRBV6-1 to TRBJ2-1, with 11 bases that match TRBD2. J gave up 2 bases and V 10 bases, and 4 bases lay outside the gene matches. Per germline, CDR1 MNHNS and CDR2 SASEGT. This CDR3 is 14 amino acids long. The CDR3 is CAITTSGTYNEQFF. CDR3 coding DNA: TGTGCCATTACGACTAGCGGGACCTACAATGAGCAGTTCTTC.

V is TRBV2 and J is TRBJ2-1; 12 bases line up with TRBD2. CDR3 length: 17 residues. Trimming removed 9 bases from V and 7 bases from J; junction bases left unmatched: 16. Germline CDR1 SNHLY, CDR2 FYNNEI. The CDR3 region is CASQRDRRLAGANEQFF. The CDR3 DNA reads TGTGCCAGTCAGAGAGATAGAAGACTAGCGGGAGCGAATGAGCAGTTCTTC.

The chain uses TRBV30 and TRBJ2-3, with TRBD2 matching 12 bases. The CDR3 consists of 16 residues. Germline V gene data show CDR1 as GTSNPN and CDR2 as SVGIG (reference sequence). With V trimmed by 4 bases and J by 2 bases, 7 bases remained unmatched. In DNA form, the CDR3 reads TGTGCCTGGACGACCGGGACTAGCGGGCTCACAGATACGCAGTATTTT. Its protein product is CAWTTGTSGLTDTQYF.

The chain recombines TRBV27 with TRBJ2-3; TRBD2 agrees at 12 bases. This CDR3 contains 20 residues. Per germline, CDR1 MNHEY and CDR2 SMNVEV (reference sequence). After removal of 3 bases from V and 0 bases from J, the junction contained 13 bases not matched to a gene. The CDR3 DNA follows: TGTGCCAGCAGTTTTGGTCGCCCCGCTAGCGGGAGGGCTAGCACAGATACGCAGTATTTT. This sequence encodes CASSFGRPASGRASTDTQYF.

Worth noting for this clone: Sequence at one end of the junction differs from germline and may be a read error. The rearrangement uses TRBV7-7 and TRBJ2-2, with D perhaps matching TRBD1 or TRBD2 (5 bases each). The germline V gene has CDR1 SSHAT and CDR2 FNYEAQ (reference sequence). CDR3 size: 16 residues. The CDR3 protein is CASSRGGTGGTGELFF. The CDR3 nucleotides are TGTGCTAGCAGCCGGGGTGGGACCGGAGGCACCGGGGAGCTGTTTTTT.

V is TRBV12-5 and J is TRBJ2-2, with TRBD2 identical over 8 bases. The CDR3 loop spans 18 amino acids. The V gene end was trimmed by 3 bases and the J gene end by 5 bases; junction bases not matched to a gene: 14. From germline, CDR1 is LGHNT and CDR2 FRNRAP. For the CDR3, the DNA is TGTGCTAGTGGTTTCCGGATAGCGGGGTCCCCAGGGACCGGGGAGCTGTTTTTT. Translation: CASGFRIAGSPGTGELFF.

This sequence joins TRBV9 and TRBJ1-2; no clear D gene. Germline loops: CDR1 SGDLS, CDR2 YYNGEE. The CDR3 has 15 residues. V dropped 0 bases and J dropped 4 bases, with 13 bases sitting between them. The CDR3 sequence is CASSVGSTVSYGYTF. Here the CDR3 DNA reads TGTGCCAGCAGCGTAGGATCAACGGTCAGCTATGGCTACACCTTC. Combining the CDR3 with reference TRBV9 and TRBJ1-2 gives the whole variable domain DSGVTQTPKHLITATGQRVTLRCSPRSGDLSVYWYQQSLDQGLQFLIQYYNGEERAKGNILERFSAQQFPDLHSELNLSSLELGDSALYFCASSVGSTVSYGYTFGSGTRLTVV.

A single count supports this clone. This chain joins TRBV15 and TRBJ2-5; unclear D gene. CDR1 is LNHNV, CDR2 YYDKDF, per germline (reference sequence). The CDR3 runs 14 residues. The V end was cut by 5 bases, the J end by 6 bases, with 16 bases between. The CDR3 DNA follows: TGTGCCACCAGCTCTGGGTGGGCTTCAAAGACCCAGTACTTC. Amino acids: CATSSGWASKTQYF.

With respect to this clone: Other DNA sequences within the sample encode an identical CDR3. The rearrangement links TRBV5-1 to TRBJ2-5, with no clear D. The CDR3 runs to 13 residues. Germline V gene data show CDR1 as SGHRS and CDR2 as YFSETQ. V gave up 0 bases and J gave up 4 bases, with 7 bases separating them. This chain's CDR3 is CASSLGQRETQYF. The CDR3 bases are TGCGCCAGCAGCTTGGGGCAGAGAGAGACCCAGTACTTC.

The rearrangement links TRBV19 to TRBJ1-5; unclear D gene. The CDR3 length is 12 residues. Germline V lookup: CDR1 LNHDA, CDR2 SQIVND (reference sequence). V was cut by 1 base and J by 5 bases, with 3 bases left in between. This CDR3 is CASSIVDQPQHF. As DNA, the CDR3 is TGTGCCAGTAGTATAGTAGATCAGCCCCAGCATTTT.

V is TRBV6-5 and J is TRBJ2-2; a possible D gene is TRBD2 (5 bases). V lost 3 bases and J 1 base, leaving 12 bases between the germline ends. Germline V lookup: CDR1 MNHEY, CDR2 SVGAGI. The CDR3 totals 16 residues. The CDR3 DNA reads TGTGCCAGCAGTTATGGAGGCCCGGGGAACACCGGGGAGCTGTTTTTT. Translating gives CASSYGGPGNTGELFF.

This clone was found a few times. The CDR3 spells CASSSRQGNLVKPEAFF. The CDR3 bases are TGTGCCAGCAGCTCACGACAGGGGAATTTGGTGAAACCTGAAGCTTTCTTT. The chain is built from TRBV7-2 and TRBJ1-1, with 8 bases aligning to TRBD1. CDR3 length: 17 amino acids. J lost 6 bases, V lost 4 bases, and 16 bases had no gene match. Per the germline V gene, CDR1 is SGHTA and CDR2 is FQGNSA. The whole variable domain, remainder taken from reference TRBV7-2 and TRBJ1-1, is GAGVSQSPSNKVTEKGKDVELRCDPISGHTALYWYRQSLGQGLEFLIYFQGNSAPDKSGLPSDRFSAERTGGSVSTLTIQRTQQEDSAVYLCASSSRQGNLVKPEAFFGQGTRLTVV.

V usage is TRBV28 and J usage is TRBJ2-7; a weak D match, TRBD1 (6 bases). Between the trimmed V and J ends, which lost 8 bases and 0 bases, there was a span of 14 bases. The CDR3 contains 14 residues. Germline CDR1 is MDHEN and CDR2 is SYDVKM. The CDR3 is CASYSHRVSYEQYF. The CDR3 DNA sequence: TGTGCCAGCTATTCACACAGGGTCTCCTACGAGCAGTACTTC.

V is TRBV21-1 and J is TRBJ2-4; the table's D call of TRBD1 was not tested on the DNA. TRBV21-1 is described as a pseudogene. CDR3 length: 17 amino acids. CDR3 DNA: TGTGCCAGCAGCAAAGTGTCGGGACAAGGCGGCAAAAACATTCAGTACTTC. As protein: CASSKVSGQGGKNIQYF.

The chain recombines TRBV4-1 with TRBJ2-7; D perhaps matches TRBD1 (6 bases). The CDR3 length is 13 residues. CDR1 is MGHRA, CDR2 YSYEKL, per germline. Deletions cut 4 bases from V and 7 bases from J, with 14 bases between. In DNA form, the CDR3 reads TGCGCCAGCAGCCGGCAACAGGGTTGGGAGCAGTACTTC. This encodes CASSRQQGWEQYF.

The chain carries TRBV9 and TRBJ2-5, with TRBD2 as a possible D gene (5 bases). The V end lost 4 bases, the J end lost 2 bases, and 21 bases lay between the germline ends. This CDR3 region has 17 residues. From germline, CDR1 is SGDLS and CDR2 YYNGEE. The CDR3 protein is CASSPTPDSPGQETQYF. The CDR3 DNA sequence: TGTGCCAGCAGCCCCACCCCTGATAGCCCGGGGCAAGAGACCCAGTACTTC.

For this clone: Additional DNA sequences in this sample encode the identical CDR3. The genes are TRBV18 and TRBJ2-2; 9 nucleotides line up with TRBD2. With V trimmed by 0 bases and J by 2 bases, 4 bases remained unmatched. Germline V gene lookup returns CDR1 KGHSH and CDR2 LQKENI. The CDR3 sequence is 17 residues long. The CDR3 sequence is CASSPPGLAGNTGELFF. The CDR3, as DNA: TGTGCCAGCTCACCACCGGGGCTAGCGGGAAACACCGGGGAGCTGTTTTTT.

The gene calls are TRBV15 and TRBJ2-1, with 7 positions matching TRBD1. V shed 3 bases and J 10 bases; nucleotides not matched to a gene: 0. The CDR3 runs 11 residues. Germline CDR1 reads LNHNV; CDR2 reads YYDKDF (reference sequence). The CDR3 DNA reads TGTGCCACCAGCAGGGGACAGGAGCAGTTCTTC. Translating it yields CATSRGQEQFF.

This clone appeared a few times. This sequence joins TRBV15 and TRBJ2-7; 14 nucleotides line up with TRBD2. Losses at the gene ends were 9 bases for V and 6 bases for J; bases not matched to a gene: 4. The germline V gene encodes CDR1 LNHNV and CDR2 YYDKDF (reference sequence). CDR3 length: 13 residues. CDR3 sequence: CATGLAGVGEQYF. The CDR3 region has the DNA TGTGCCACGGGACTAGCGGGAGTGGGCGAGCAGTACTTC.

This clone was seen ten or more times. The gene calls are TRBV30 and TRBJ1-3; D remains ambiguous. V dropped 2 bases and J dropped 4 bases, with 9 bases sitting between them. This CDR3 is 13 amino acids long. The V gene's germline CDR1 is GTSNPN and CDR2 SVGIG (reference sequence). The CDR3 sequence is CAWSPLLGNTIYF. CDR3 nucleotides: TGTGCCTGGAGTCCCCTTCTGGGAAACACCATATATTTT. The variable domain in full, with the rest retrieved from reference TRBV30 and TRBJ1-3, is SQTIHQWPATLVQPVGSPLSLECTVEGTSNPNLYWYRQAAGRGLQLLFYSVGIGQISSEVPQNLSASRPQDRQFILSSKKLLLSDSGFYLCAWSPLLGNTIYFGEGSWLTVV.

This clone was counted only a few times. The CDR3 region is CASSSIRTSGRNEQFF. DNA of the CDR3: TGTGCCAGCAGTTCTATCAGGACTAGCGGGAGGAATGAGCAGTTCTTC. The V call is TRBV7-6, the J call TRBJ2-1; 14 bases map to TRBD2. Germline lookup yields CDR1 SGHVS and CDR2 FNYEAQ. Losses at the gene ends were 6 bases for V and 7 bases for J; bases not matched to a gene: 8. This CDR3 region has 16 residues.

The rearrangement links TRBV11-1 to TRBJ2-1; TRBD1 agrees at 8 bases. This CDR3 comprises 15 residues. The germline V gene has CDR1 SGHAT and CDR2 FQDESV (reference sequence). V trimming: 0 bases; J trimming: 5 bases; junction bases outside the gene matches: 3. CDR3 DNA sequence: TGTGCCAGCAGCTTAGCGGGACAGGCCAACAATGAGCAGTTCTTC. It is translated as CASSLAGQANNEQFF.

This chain joins TRBV28 and TRBJ2-7, with 11 bases fitting TRBD2. The J segment lost 0 bases and the V segment lost 6 bases, leaving 1 base of the junction unmatched. Germline V gene sequence: CDR1 MDHEN, CDR2 SYDVKM. The CDR3 has 14 amino acids. This CDR3 reads CASSTSGSSYEQYF. In nucleotides, the CDR3 is TGTGCCAGCAGCACTAGCGGGAGCTCCTACGAGCAGTACTTC. The complete variable domain, with remaining parts taken from reference TRBV28 and TRBJ2-7, reads DVKVTQSSRYLVKRTGEKVFLECVQDMDHENMFWYRQDPGLGLRLIYFSYDVKMKEKGDIPEGYSVSREKKERFSLILESASTNQTSMYLCASSTSGSSYEQYFGPGTRLTVT.